The T cell receptor beta chain under discussion was sequenced for a study of T cells in Graves' hyperthyroidism and ophthalmopathy. Patients were excluded for uncontrolled infection, other autoimmune disease, pregnancy or lactation. Regions amplified from RNA transcripts were the TCR beta CDR3 regions. The HTBI primer set was used in a first-round RT-PCR of the TCR CDR3. One entry per CDR3 protein results from TCRdb running MiXCR on the multiplex PCR reads. The sample lists about 700,000 distinct CDR3 sequences; 45% were seen once. This clonotype was seen a handful of times. What it recognizes is unknown. This CDR3 has 13 residues. Germline-derived CDR1 and CDR2 are ENHRY and SYGVKD. With V trimmed by 10 bases and J by 5 bases, 6 bases remained unmatched. Whole-study findings and limits: Progression to ophthalmopathy was predicted a median of 6.5 months early. Most thyroid clonotypes that were expanded above 0.001 also turned up in blood.

The sequenced sample was peripheral blood or thyroid tissue (not recorded which). The origin of this receptor is an adult man with Graves' disease, either hyperthyroidism or ophthalmopathy (not recorded which). The gene calls are TRBV10-3 and TRBJ2-2; 8 bases align to TRBD1. The CDR3 reads CASRTGRTGELFF. In DNA, the CDR3 is TGTGCCAGTAGGACAGGGCGGACCGGGGAGCTGTTTTTT.